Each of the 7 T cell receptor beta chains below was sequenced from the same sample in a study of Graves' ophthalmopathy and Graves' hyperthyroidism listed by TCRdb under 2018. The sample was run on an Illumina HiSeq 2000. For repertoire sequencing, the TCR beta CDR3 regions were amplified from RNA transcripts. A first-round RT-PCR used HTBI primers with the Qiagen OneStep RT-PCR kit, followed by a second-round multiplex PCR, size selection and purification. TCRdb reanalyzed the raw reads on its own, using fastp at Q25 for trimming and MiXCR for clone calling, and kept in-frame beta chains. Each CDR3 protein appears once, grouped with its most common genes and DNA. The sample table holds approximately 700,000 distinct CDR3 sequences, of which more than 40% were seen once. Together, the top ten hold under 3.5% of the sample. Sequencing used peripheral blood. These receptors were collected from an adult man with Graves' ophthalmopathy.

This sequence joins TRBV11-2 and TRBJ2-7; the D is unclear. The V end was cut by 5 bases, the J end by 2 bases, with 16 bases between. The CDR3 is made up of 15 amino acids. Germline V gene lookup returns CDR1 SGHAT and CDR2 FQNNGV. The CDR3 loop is CASSPPGRPAYEQYF. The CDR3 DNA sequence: TGTGCCAGCAGCCCCCCGGGCAGGCCCGCCTACGAGCAGTACTTC.

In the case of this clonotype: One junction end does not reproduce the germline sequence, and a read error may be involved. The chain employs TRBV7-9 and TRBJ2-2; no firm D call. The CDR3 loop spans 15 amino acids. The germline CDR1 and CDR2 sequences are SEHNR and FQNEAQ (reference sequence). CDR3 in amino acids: CASSQVLWNPGELFF. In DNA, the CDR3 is TGTGCCAGCAGCCAAGTTCTGTGGAACCCCGGGGAGCTGTTTTTT. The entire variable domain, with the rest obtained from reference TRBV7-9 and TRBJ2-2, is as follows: DTGVSQNPRHKITKRGQNVTFRCDPISEHNRLYWYRQTLGQGPEFLTYFQNEAQLEKSRLLSDRFSAERPKGSFSTLEIQRTEQGDSAMYLCASSQVLWNPGELFFGEGSRLTVL.

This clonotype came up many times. The CDR3 here is CASSIRGSLNTIYF. The CDR3, as DNA: TGTGCCAGCAGCATCCGGGGCTCACTCAACACCATATATTTT. The chain employs TRBV5-6 and TRBJ1-3; D is possibly TRBD1 (5 bases). The CDR3 consists of 14 residues. Germline-derived CDR1 and CDR2 are SGHDT and YYEEEE. Trimming shortened V by 4 bases and J by 7 bases, and 15 bases separated the two germline ends. Using reference TRBV5-6 and TRBJ1-3 for the parts outside the CDR3, the full variable domain is DAGVTQSPTHLIKTRGQQVTLRCSPKSGHDTVSWYQQALGQGPQFIFQYYEEEERQRGNFPDRFSGHQFPNYSSELNVNALLLGDSALYLCASSIRGSLNTIYFGEGSWLTVV.

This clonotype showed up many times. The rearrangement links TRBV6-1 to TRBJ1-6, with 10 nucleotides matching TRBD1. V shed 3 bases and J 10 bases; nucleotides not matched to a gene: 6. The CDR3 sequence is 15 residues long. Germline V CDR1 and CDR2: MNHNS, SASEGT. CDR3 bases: TGTGCCAGCAGTGAGGAGACAGGGGGCTGGTCACCCCTCCACTTT. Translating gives CASSEETGGWSPLHF.

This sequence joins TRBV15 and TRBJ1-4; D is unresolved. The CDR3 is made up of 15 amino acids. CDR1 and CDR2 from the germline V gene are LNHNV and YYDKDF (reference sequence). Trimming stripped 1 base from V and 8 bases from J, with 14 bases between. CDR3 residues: CATSRARNIGEKLFF. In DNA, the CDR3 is TGTGCCACCAGCAGAGCTCGTAATATAGGGGAAAAACTGTTTTTT.

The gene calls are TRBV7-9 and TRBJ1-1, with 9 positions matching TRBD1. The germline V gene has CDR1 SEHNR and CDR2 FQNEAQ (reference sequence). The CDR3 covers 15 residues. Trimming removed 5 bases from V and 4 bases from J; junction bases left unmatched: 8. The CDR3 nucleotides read TGTGCCAGCAGCCCGACCGGGACAGGGCTCACTGAAGCTTTCTTT. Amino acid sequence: CASSPTGTGLTEAFF.

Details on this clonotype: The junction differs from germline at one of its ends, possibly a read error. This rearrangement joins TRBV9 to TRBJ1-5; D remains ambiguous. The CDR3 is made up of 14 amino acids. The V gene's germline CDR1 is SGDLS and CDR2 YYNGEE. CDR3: CANSDQVTNTGELF. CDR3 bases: TGTGCCAACAGCGATCAGGTTACCAACACCGGGGAGCTGTTT. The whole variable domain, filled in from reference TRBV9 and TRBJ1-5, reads DSGVTQTPKHLITATGQRVTLRCSPRSGDLSVYWYQQSLDQGLQFLIQYYNGEERAKGNILERFSAQQFPDLHSELNLSSLELGDSALYFCANSDQVTNTGELFGDGTRLSIL.